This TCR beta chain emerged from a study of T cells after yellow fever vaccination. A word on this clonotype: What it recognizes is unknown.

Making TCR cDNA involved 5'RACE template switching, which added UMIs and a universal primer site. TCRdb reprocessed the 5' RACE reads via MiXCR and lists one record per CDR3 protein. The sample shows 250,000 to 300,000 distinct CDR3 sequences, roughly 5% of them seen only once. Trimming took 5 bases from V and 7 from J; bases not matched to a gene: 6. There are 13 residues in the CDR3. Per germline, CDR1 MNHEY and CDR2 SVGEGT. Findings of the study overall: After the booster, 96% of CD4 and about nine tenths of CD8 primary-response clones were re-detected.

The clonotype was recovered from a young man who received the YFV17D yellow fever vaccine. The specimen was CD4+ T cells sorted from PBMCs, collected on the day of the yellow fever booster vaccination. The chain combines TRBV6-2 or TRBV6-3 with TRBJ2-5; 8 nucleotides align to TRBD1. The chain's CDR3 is CASSIGQGRTQYF. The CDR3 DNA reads TGTGCCAGCAGTATCGGACAGGGCCGGACCCAGTACTTC.